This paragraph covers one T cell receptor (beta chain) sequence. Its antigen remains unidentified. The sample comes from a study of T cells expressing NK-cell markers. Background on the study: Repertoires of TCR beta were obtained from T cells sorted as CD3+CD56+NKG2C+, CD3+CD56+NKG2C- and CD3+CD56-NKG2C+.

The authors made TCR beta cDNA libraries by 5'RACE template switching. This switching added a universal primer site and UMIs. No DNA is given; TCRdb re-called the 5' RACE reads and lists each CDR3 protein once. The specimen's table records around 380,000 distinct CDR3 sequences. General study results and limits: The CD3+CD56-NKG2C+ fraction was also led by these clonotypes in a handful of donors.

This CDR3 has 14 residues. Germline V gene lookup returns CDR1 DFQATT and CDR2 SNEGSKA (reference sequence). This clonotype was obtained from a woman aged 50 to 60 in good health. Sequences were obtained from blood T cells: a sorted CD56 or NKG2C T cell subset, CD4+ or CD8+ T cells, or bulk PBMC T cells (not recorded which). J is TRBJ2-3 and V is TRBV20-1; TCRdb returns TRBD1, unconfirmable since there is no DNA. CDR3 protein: CSARGQVSTDTQYF.